This T cell receptor beta chain was obtained from a study of Tregs in tolerant kidney transplant recipients (dated by TCRdb to between 2018 and 2021). In the study overall: The transplants used related donors along with nonmyeloablative bone marrow transplantation, and in the human trials mixed chimerism was transient. Before combined kidney and bone marrow transplantation, this study identified donor-specific regulatory T cells using TCRbeta sequencing and then followed those same cells after transplant. General findings and caveats noted by the study authors: The study was constrained by small patient numbers, and validation of the findings is required in larger populations and under other immunosuppression protocols. Biological reproducibility was not directly addressed, though technical replication error appeared minimal. PCR primers changed over time for some patients, so nucleotide-level comparison across those patients' samples was not possible. Expanding Tregs with activated donor B cells appeared to identify the most biologically relevant and donor-specific TCRbeta repertoire. In tolerant patients, the expansion of donor-specific Tregs was greater than global Treg expansion, suggesting that the expansion was antigen-driven rather than nonspecific.

For TCRbeta CDR3 sequencing, genomic DNA was extracted from sorted cells using the QIAGEN DNeasy Blood and Tissue Kit. High-throughput TCRbeta CDR3 sequencing, including PCR amplification with bias correction and internal controls, was performed commercially through immunoSEQ. Concerning the study's data processing: Unique productive TCRbeta sequences were defined by CDR3 nucleotide sequence when primers matched and otherwise by CDR3 amino acid sequence together with Vbeta and Jbeta genes. To correct for sorting error, sequences found in more than one sorted population at a frequency ratio of 2:1 or less were discarded, and the remaining shared sequences were assigned to the population with the higher frequency. Donor-reactive sequences were defined as at least 5-fold expanded in CFSE-low cells versus unstimulated cells, with frequency of at least 0.01% in CFSE-low cells. Repertoire divergence was quantified by Jensen-Shannon divergence calculated from the top 100 TCRbeta sequences ranked by frequency. For any sample with multiple sequencing runs, sorting error was corrected in each run separately before the runs were pooled. TCRdb limited this immuneACCESS table to in-frame rearrangements with V and J called. A share of clones is missing; checked studies link under half to unresolved V genes, and the rest is unexplained. V and J calls and clone size are copied from that table; D and trimming were computed from the DNA. This sample holds tens of thousands of clones; approximately 91% were observed only once. The top ten hold around 0.38% of the sample.

Explained via the paper, the time point label denotes: blood sample drawn before combined kidney and bone marrow transplant. Unstimulated Tregs (CD4+CD25+CD127-), CD4+ non-Tregs (CD4+CD25-), CD4 and CD8 cells were FACS-sorted from thawed PBMCs. The patients were a few recipients of combined kidney and bone marrow transplants from the ITN036ST trial, and samples were available only for these trial subjects. Healthy control blood was processed to PBMCs by Ficoll density gradient and cryopreserved, and patient PBMCs were collected before and after transplant. The CDR3 spans 17 residues, from the cysteine through the phenylalanine. Only the CDR3 part of the read is kept: 51 bases, read in frame from the first base. For CDR1 and CDR2, the germline V gene lists MGHDK and SYGVNS. Relative to germline, V is missing 4 bases and J is missing 1 base, with 9 bases of the junction outside any gene match. About this clone itself: No antigen is known for it. Per-nucleotide qualities are absent, and no much larger clonotype sits a single base away.

The sequence was obtained from a human donor who received a combined kidney and bone marrow transplant. The chain joins TRBV25-1 to TRBJ2-1, and 8 bases in between align with TRBD2. This specimen was CD4+ T cells from blood, taken before the transplant. DNA sequence: TGTGCCAGCAGTGTTGGGGGTAGCGGGAAATCCTACAATGAGCAGTTCTTC. This sequence encodes CASSVGGSGKSYNEQFF.